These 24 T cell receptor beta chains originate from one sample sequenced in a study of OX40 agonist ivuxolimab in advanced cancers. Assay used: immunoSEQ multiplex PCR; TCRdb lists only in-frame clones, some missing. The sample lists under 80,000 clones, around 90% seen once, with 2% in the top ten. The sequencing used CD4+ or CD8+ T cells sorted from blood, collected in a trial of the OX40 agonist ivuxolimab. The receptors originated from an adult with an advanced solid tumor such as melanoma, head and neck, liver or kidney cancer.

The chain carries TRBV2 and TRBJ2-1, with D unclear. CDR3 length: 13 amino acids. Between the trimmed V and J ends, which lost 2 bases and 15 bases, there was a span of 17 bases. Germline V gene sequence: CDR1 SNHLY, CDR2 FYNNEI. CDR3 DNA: TGTGCCAGCAGTGAATCCGCGGCTGGCCAGTGGTTCTTC. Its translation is CASSESAAGQWFF.

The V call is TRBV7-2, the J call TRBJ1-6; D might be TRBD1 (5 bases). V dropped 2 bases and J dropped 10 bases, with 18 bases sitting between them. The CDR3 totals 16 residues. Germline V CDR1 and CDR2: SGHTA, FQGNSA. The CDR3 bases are TGTGCCAGCAGCTTACAGGGATTAAATTTAGGCTCACCCCTCCACTTT. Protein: CASSLQGLNLGSPLHF. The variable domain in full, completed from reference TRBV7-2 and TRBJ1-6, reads GAGVSQSPSNKVTEKGKDVELRCDPISGHTALYWYRQSLGQGLEFLIYFQGNSAPDKSGLPSDRFSAERTGGSVSTLTIQRTQQEDSAVYLCASSLQGLNLGSPLHFGNGTRLTVT.

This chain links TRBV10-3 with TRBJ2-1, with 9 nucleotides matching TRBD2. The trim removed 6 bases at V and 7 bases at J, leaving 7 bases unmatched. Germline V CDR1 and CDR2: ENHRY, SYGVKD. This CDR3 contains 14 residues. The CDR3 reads CAIRGGLAGNEQFF. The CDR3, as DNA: TGTGCCATCAGGGGGGGTCTAGCGGGAAATGAGCAGTTCTTC.

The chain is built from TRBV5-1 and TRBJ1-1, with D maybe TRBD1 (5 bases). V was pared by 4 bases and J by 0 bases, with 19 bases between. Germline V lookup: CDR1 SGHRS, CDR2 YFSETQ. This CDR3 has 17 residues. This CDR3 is CASSLTGAGNLNTEAFF. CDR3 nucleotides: TGCGCCAGCAGCCTCACCGGGGCAGGGAACCTGAACACTGAAGCTTTCTTT.

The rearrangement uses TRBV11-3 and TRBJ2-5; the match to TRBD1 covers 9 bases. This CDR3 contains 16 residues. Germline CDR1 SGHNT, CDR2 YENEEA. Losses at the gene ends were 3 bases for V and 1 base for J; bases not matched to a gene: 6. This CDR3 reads CASSLTGTGPQETQYF. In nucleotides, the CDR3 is TGTGCCAGCAGCTTGACCGGGACAGGGCCCCAAGAGACCCAGTACTTC.

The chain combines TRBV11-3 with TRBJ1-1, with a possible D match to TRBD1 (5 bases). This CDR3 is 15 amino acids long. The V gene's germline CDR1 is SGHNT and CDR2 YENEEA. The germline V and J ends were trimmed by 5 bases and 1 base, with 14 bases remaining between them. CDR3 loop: CASSPGIGGNTEAFF. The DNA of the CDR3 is TGTGCCAGCAGCCCCGGCATTGGGGGGAACACTGAAGCTTTCTTT.

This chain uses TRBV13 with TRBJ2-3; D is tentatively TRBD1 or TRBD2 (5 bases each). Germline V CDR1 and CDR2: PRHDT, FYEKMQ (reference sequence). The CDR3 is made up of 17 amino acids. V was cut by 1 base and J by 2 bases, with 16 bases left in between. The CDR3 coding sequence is TGTGCCAGCAGCTTAGAAATGTCCGGGGCCCTCACAGATACGCAGTATTTT. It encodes CASSLEMSGALTDTQYF. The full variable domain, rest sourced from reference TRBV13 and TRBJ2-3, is AAGVIQSPRHLIKEKRETATLKCYPIPRHDTVYWYQQGPGQDPQFLISFYEKMQSDKGSIPDRFSAQQFSDYHSELNMSSLELGDSALYFCASSLEMSGALTDTQYFGPGTRLTVL.

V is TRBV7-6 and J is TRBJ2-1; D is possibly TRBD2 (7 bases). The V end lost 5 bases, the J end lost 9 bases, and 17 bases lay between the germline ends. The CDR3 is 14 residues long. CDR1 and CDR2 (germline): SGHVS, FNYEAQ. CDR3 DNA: TGTGCCAGCAGCCCTCGAGAGGGGGAGGGTGAGCAGTTCTTC. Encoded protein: CASSPREGEGEQFF.

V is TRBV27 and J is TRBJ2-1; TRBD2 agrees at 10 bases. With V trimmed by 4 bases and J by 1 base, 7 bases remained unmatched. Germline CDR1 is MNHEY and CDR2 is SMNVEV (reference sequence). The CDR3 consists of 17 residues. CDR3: CASSSRTSGESYNEQFF. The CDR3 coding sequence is TGTGCCAGCAGTTCCCGGACTAGCGGCGAGTCCTACAATGAGCAGTTCTTC.

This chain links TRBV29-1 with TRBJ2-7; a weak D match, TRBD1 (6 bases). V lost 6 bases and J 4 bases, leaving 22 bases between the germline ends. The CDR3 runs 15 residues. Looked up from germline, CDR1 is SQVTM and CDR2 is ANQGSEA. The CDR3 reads CSVSTARGRGYEQYF. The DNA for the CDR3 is TGCAGCGTATCAACAGCCAGGGGCAGGGGTTACGAGCAGTACTTC.

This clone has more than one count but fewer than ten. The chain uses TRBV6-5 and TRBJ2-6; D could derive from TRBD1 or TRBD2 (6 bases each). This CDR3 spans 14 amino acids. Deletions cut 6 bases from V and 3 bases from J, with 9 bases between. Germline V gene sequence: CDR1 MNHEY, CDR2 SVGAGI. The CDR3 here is CASRGGGGANVLTF. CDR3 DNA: TGTGCCAGCAGGGGGGGCGGTGGGGCCAACGTCCTGACTTTC.

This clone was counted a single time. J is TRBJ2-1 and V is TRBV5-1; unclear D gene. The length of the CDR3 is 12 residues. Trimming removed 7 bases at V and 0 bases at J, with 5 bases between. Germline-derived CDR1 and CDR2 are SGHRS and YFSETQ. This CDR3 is CASQASYNEQFF. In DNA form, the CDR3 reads TGCGCCAGCCAGGCCTCCTACAATGAGCAGTTCTTC.

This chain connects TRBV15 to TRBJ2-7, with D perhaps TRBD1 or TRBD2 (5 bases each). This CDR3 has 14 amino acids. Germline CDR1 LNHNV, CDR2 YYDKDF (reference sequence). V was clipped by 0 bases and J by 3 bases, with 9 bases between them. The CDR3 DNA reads TGTGCCACCAGCAGAGATGGTGGGGGCTACGAGCAGTACTTC. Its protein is CATSRDGGGYEQYF.

CDR3 nucleotides: TGTGCCAGCACGACAGCTAGCAATCAGCCCCAGCATTTT. This gives the protein CASTTASNQPQHF. The chain joins TRBV6-5 to TRBJ1-5; the D gene is possibly TRBD1 (5 bases). Per the germline V gene, CDR1 is MNHEY and CDR2 is SVGAGI. The V and J ends lost 7 bases and 0 bases respectively, with 7 bases between them. The CDR3 has 13 amino acids.

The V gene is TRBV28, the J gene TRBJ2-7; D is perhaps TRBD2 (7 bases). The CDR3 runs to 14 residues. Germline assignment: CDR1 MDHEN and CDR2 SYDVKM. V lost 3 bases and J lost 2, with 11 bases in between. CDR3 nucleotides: TGTGCCAGCAGTTTGGGGGGGCCGGCCTACGAGCAGTACTTC. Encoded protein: CASSLGGPAYEQYF.

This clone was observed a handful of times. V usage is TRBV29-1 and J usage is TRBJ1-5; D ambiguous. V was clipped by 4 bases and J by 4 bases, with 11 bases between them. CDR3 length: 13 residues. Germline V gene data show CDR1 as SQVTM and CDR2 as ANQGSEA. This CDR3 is CSVGEQPNQPQHF. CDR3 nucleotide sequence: TGCAGCGTTGGCGAACAGCCAAATCAGCCCCAGCATTTT.

CDR3 protein: CASSFGGFGSGANVLTF. The CDR3 region has the DNA TGTGCCAGCAGTTTTGGGGGGTTTGGCTCTGGGGCCAACGTCCTGACTTTC. The J gene is TRBJ2-6, the V gene TRBV28; possibly TRBD2 for D (6 bases). CDR3 length: 17 amino acids. Trimming shortened V by 3 bases and J by 0 bases, and 12 bases separated the two germline ends. Germline lookup yields CDR1 MDHEN and CDR2 SYDVKM.

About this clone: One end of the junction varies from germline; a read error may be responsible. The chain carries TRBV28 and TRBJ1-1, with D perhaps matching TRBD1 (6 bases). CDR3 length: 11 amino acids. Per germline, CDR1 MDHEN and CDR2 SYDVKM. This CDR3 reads CSSSDRLEAFF. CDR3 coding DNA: TGTTCCAGCAGTGACAGGTTGGAAGCTTTCTTT.

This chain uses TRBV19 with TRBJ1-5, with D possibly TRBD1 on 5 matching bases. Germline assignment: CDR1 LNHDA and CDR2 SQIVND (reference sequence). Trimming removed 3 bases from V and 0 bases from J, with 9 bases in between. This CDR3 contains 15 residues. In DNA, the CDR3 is TGTGCCAGTAGTATCGAGGGGTATAGCAATCAGCCCCAGCATTTT. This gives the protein CASSIEGYSNQPQHF.

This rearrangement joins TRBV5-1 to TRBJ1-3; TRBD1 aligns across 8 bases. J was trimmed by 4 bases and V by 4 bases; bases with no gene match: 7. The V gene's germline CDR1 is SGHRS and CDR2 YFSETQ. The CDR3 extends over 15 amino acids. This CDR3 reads CASSLSGQEGNTIYF. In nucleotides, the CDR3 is TGCGCCAGCAGCCTGTCGGGACAGGAAGGAAACACCATATATTTT.

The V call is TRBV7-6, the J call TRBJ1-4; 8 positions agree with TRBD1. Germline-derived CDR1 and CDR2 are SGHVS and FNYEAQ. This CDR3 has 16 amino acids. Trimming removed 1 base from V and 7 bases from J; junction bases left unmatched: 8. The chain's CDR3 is CASSLDTGGGSEKLFF. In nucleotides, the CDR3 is TGTGCCAGCAGCTTAGATACAGGGGGAGGGTCTGAAAAACTGTTTTTT.

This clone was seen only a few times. CDR3 protein: CASSRPDRGHQPQHF. The CDR3 region has the DNA TGTGCCAGCAGCCGACCCGACAGGGGGCATCAGCCCCAGCATTTT. The chain combines TRBV28 with TRBJ1-5, with TRBD1 matching over 10 bases. Germline CDR1 and CDR2: MDHEN and SYDVKM. Trimming removed 6 bases from V and 5 bases from J; junction bases left unmatched: 7. The CDR3 is 15 residues long.

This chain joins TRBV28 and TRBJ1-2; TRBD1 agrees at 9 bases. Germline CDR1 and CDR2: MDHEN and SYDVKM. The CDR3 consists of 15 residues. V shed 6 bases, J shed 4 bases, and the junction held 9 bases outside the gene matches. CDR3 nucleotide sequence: TGTGCCAGCAGGTTTGGGACAGGGAAGTCCTATGGCTACACCTTC. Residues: CASRFGTGKSYGYTF.

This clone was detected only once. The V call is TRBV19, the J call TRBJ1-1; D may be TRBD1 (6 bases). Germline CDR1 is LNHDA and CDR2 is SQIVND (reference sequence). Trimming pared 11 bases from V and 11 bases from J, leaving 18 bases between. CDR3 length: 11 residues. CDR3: CAGMTGPRAFF. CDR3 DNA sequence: TGTGCCGGAATGACAGGTCCCCGTGCTTTCTTT.